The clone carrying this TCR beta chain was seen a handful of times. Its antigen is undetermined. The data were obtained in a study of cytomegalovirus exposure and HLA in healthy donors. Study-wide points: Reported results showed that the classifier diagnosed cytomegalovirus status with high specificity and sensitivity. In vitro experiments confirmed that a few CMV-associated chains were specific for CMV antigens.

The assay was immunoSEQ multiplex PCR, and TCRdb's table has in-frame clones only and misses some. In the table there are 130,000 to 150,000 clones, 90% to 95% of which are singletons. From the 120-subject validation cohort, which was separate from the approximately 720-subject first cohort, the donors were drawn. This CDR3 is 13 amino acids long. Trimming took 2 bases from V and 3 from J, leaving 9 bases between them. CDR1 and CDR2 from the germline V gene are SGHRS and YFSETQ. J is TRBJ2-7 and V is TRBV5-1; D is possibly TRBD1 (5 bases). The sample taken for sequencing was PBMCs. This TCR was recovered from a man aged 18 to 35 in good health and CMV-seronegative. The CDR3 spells CASSLQESYEQYF. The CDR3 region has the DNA TGCGCCAGCAGCTTACAGGAGAGCTACGAGCAGTACTTC.